These 18 T cell receptor beta chains were all obtained from the same sample, sequenced in a study of regulatory T cells in long-lasting Graves disease. The time point: newly diagnosed GD, antithyroid drugs for less than 3 months. Scientists built the TCR library using RNA that was extracted from PBMCs. According to the study, TCR beta libraries were built with iRepertoire HTBI primers and CDR3-region Arm-PCR. In TCRdb, the multiplex PCR reads were re-called with MiXCR into one record per CDR3 protein. The sample records about 310,000 distinct CDR3 sequences, approximately 20% being singletons. The sequences come from peripheral blood mononuclear cells (PBMCs), collected at new diagnosis, from a patient treated with antithyroid drugs. The receptors were sampled from a female donor with Graves disease.

There are a few counts of this clonotype. The chain couples TRBV3-1 to TRBJ2-1; 11 bases align to TRBD2. CDR1 and CDR2 from the germline V gene are LGHDT and YNNKEL (reference sequence). This CDR3 has 19 residues. V was clipped by 0 bases and J by 0 bases; unmatched bases: 7. The CDR3, as DNA: TGTGCCAGCAGCCAAGAGGGGTTAGCGGGAGGGAGCTCCTACAATGAGCAGTTCTTC. As protein: CASSQEGLAGGSSYNEQFF.

This clonotype showed up just a few times. CDR3 in DNA: TGTGCCAGCAGCTCGCGACTAGGAAGCTCCTACGAGCAGTACTTC. Protein product: CASSSRLGSSYEQYF. V is TRBV7-9 and J is TRBJ2-7, with D maybe TRBD2 (6 bases). Germline V lookup: CDR1 SEHNR, CDR2 FQNEAQ (reference sequence). The CDR3 consists of 15 residues. Deletions cut 4 bases from V and 0 bases from J, with 13 bases between.

This clonotype was observed at least ten times. The chain is built from TRBV19 and TRBJ2-1; a possible D gene is TRBD2 (6 bases). V was clipped by 7 bases and J by 0 bases, with 16 bases between them. The V gene's germline CDR1 is LNHDA and CDR2 SQIVND (reference sequence). This CDR3 is built from 16 residues. The CDR3 loop is CASTSDAGSSYNEQFF. As DNA, the CDR3 is TGTGCCAGTACCTCGGACGCGGGAAGCTCCTACAATGAGCAGTTCTTC. The full variable domain, completed using reference TRBV19 and TRBJ2-1, is DGGITQSPKYLFRKEGQNVTLSCEQNLNHDAMYWYRQDPGQGLRLIYYSQIVNDFQKGDIAEGYSVSREKKESFPLTVTSAQKNPTAFYLCASTSDAGSSYNEQFFGPGTRLTVL.

This clonotype was counted between two and nine times. J is TRBJ1-5 and V is TRBV27; 7 nucleotides agree with TRBD1. The V gene end was trimmed by 8 bases and the J gene end by 3 bases; junction bases not matched to a gene: 4. Germline values: CDR1 MNHEY, CDR2 SMNVEV (reference sequence). The CDR3 has 13 residues. The CDR3 DNA reads TGTGCCAGCCGGACAGGCCCCAATCAGCCCCAGCATTTT. Protein: CASRTGPNQPQHF.

This clonotype was recorded a few times. The chain carries TRBV11-2 and TRBJ1-1; TRBD1 is a possible D gene (5 bases). The V gene's germline CDR1 is SGHAT and CDR2 FQNNGV. The CDR3 consists of 16 residues. Trimming cost V 4 bases and J 6 bases, with 21 bases left between them. The CDR3 coding sequence is TGTGCCAGCAGCTCTTACCCGCATGGGCGAGGGGCTGAAGCTTTCTTT. Encoded protein: CASSSYPHGRGAEAFF.

The chain has TRBV20-1 and TRBJ2-5, with a weak D call TRBD1 (6 bases). Trimming removed 3 bases at V and 2 bases at J, with 10 bases between. The CDR3 is made up of 13 amino acids. Germline CDR1 reads DFQATT; CDR2 reads SNEGSKA (reference sequence). The CDR3 coding sequence is TGCAGTGCTAGTACGACAGGACAAGAGACCCAGTACTTC. Translating it yields CSASTTGQETQYF.

This clonotype was picked up many times. The chain recombines TRBV27 with TRBJ2-7; TRBD1 matches 7 bases. CDR1 is MNHEY and CDR2 is SMNVEV in the germline V gene (reference sequence). This CDR3 is built from 15 residues. With 6 bases clipped from V and 3 bases from J, the junction kept 11 bases outside the gene matches. The CDR3 reads CASRMGQSPLYEQYF. In nucleotides, the CDR3 is TGTGCCAGCAGGATGGGACAGTCGCCCCTCTACGAGCAGTACTTC.

The count of this clonotype is one. A clone one base away is much larger, so this may be a read error. The V call is TRBV7-9, the J call TRBJ2-1; 9 bases line up with TRBD1. This CDR3 is 17 amino acids long. Per germline, CDR1 SEHNR and CDR2 FQNEAQ (reference sequence). V trimming: 5 bases; J trimming: 10 bases; junction bases outside the gene matches: 18. Written as DNA, the CDR3 is TGTGCCAGCAGCATGCCGGGACAGGGTAAGGGCTCCTACGAGCAGTTCTTC. This sequence encodes CASSMPGQGKGSYEQFF.

There are many counts of this clonotype. This sequence joins TRBV11-2 and TRBJ2-6, with 7 bases lining up with TRBD1. CDR3 length equals 18 residues. Germline-derived CDR1 and CDR2 are SGHAT and FQNNGV. With V trimmed by 3 bases and J by 1 base, 9 bases remained unmatched. The CDR3 sequence: CASSFSGQIASGANVLTF. The CDR3 DNA sequence: TGTGCCAGCAGCTTCTCGGGACAGATAGCGTCTGGGGCCAACGTCCTGACTTTC.

A remark on this clonotype: Since a much larger clone is just one base distant, this may be a read error. The chain links TRBV3-1 to TRBJ2-7; D is undetermined. This CDR3 comprises 14 residues. CDR1 LGHDT and CDR2 YNNKEL come from the germline V gene (reference sequence). Here the CDR3 reads CASRTPTSSCEQYF. The DNA of the CDR3 is TGTGCCAGCAGAACACCGACGAGCTCCTGCGAGCAGTACTTC.

This clonotype has a count of ten or more. The chain carries TRBV11-2 and TRBJ1-4; 9 bases are a match to TRBD1. Per germline, CDR1 SGHAT and CDR2 FQNNGV. The CDR3 consists of 15 residues. The V gene end was trimmed by 5 bases and the J gene end by 7 bases; junction bases not matched to a gene: 8. CDR3: CASSPQTGGSEKLFF. The CDR3 nucleotides read TGTGCCAGCAGCCCCCAGACAGGGGGGAGTGAAAAACTGTTTTTT.

This chain links TRBV28 with TRBJ2-2, with TRBD2 matching over 9 bases. Germline V lookup: CDR1 MDHEN, CDR2 SYDVKM. The CDR3 sequence is 18 residues long. The V and J ends lost 5 bases and 6 bases, in that order; junction bases with no gene match: 16. The CDR3 DNA reads as TGTGCCAGCAGTCCCCCCCCCGTAGCGGGAGAAAGCCCCGGGGAGCTGTTTTTT. It specifies CASSPPPVAGESPGELFF.

This clonotype came up a few times. The chain combines TRBV4-2 with TRBJ2-7; TRBD1 agrees at 7 bases. V lost 0 bases and J lost 2; bases outside the gene matches: 7. This CDR3 spans 16 amino acids. The germline V gene has CDR1 LGHNA and CDR2 YNFKEQ. CDR3 sequence: CASSQDENRGAYEQYF. CDR3 DNA: TGTGCCAGCAGCCAAGATGAAAACAGGGGCGCCTACGAGCAGTACTTC.

This clonotype was counted ten times or more. The V call is TRBV19, the J call TRBJ2-2, with TRBD2 as a possible D gene (6 bases). The germline V gene encodes CDR1 LNHDA and CDR2 SQIVND (reference sequence). V was pared by 3 bases and J by 0 bases, with 11 bases between. The CDR3 has 16 amino acids. CDR3 region: CASSMGGLTNTGELFF. The CDR3, as DNA: TGTGCCAGTAGTATGGGGGGACTGACGAACACCGGGGAGCTGTTTTTT.

The CDR3 DNA is TGTGCCAGCAGTGAAACGAACAATGAGCAGTTCTTC. It translates to CASSETNNEQFF. The chain links TRBV6-1 to TRBJ2-1; D remains unclear. This CDR3 comprises 12 residues. Germline V gene lookup returns CDR1 MNHNS and CDR2 SASEGT. V dropped 2 bases and J dropped 5 bases, with 4 bases sitting between them.

With respect to this clonotype: A far larger clone is off by one base, so a read error is likely. The genes are TRBV28 and TRBJ2-7; TRBD2 is a possible D gene (6 bases). CDR1 MDHEN and CDR2 SYDVKM come from the germline V gene. The CDR3 has 14 residues. V lost 7 bases and J 5 bases, leaving 18 bases between the germline ends. The CDR3 nucleotides are TGTGCCAGCACTTCCCCATCCGGGGGAGACGAGCAGTACTTC. Its protein is CASTSPSGGDEQYF.

This clonotype was seen many times. The chain is built from TRBV28 and TRBJ1-2; D is possibly TRBD1 (5 bases). Germline V lookup: CDR1 MDHEN, CDR2 SYDVKM. V lost 2 bases and J 8 bases, leaving 12 bases between the germline ends. CDR3 size: 13 residues. The CDR3 bases are TGTGCCAGCAGTTTAAGGGCAGGGTCGGGCTACACCTTC. Protein: CASSLRAGSGYTF.

This clonotype was seen ten or more times. The chain has TRBV15 and TRBJ2-2; no clear D gene. The CDR3 consists of 14 residues. Trimming left V 4 bases short and J 6 bases short, with 12 bases between. The V gene's germline CDR1 is LNHNV and CDR2 YYDKDF (reference sequence). Here the CDR3 DNA reads TGTGCCACCAGCACCCCAGTCTCCTCCGGGGAGCTGTTTTTT. This codes for CATSTPVSSGELFF.